These 4 T cell receptor beta chains originate from one sample sequenced in a study of blood T cell repertoires in COVID-19. This table comes from immunoSEQ multiplex PCR, and its TCRdb copy is limited to in-frame clones, with some not included. The sample carries approximately 50,000 clones, about 85% recorded once. The material sequenced was peripheral blood. All receptors derive from a human donor in a cohort sampled during active COVID-19.

This clone was detected only a few times. The gene calls are TRBV10-3 and TRBJ1-5; TRBD1 agrees at 8 bases. This CDR3 is built from 15 residues. Losses at the gene ends were 6 bases for V and 1 base for J; bases not matched to a gene: 5. CDR1 and CDR2 (germline): ENHRY, SYGVKD. CDR3 nucleotide sequence: TGTGCCATCAGCACGGGACAGGCGAGCAATCAGCCCCAGCATTTT. It is translated as CAISTGQASNQPQHF.

This clone was picked up a small number of times. V gene TRBV10-2 combines with J gene TRBJ2-7, with 11 bases lining up with TRBD2. Germline assignment: CDR1 WSHSY and CDR2 SAAADI. Germline trimming cut 4 bases from V and 2 bases from J; bases unmatched to any gene: 4. This CDR3 is 15 amino acids long. The CDR3 region has the DNA TGCGCCAGCAGTGCCCCGGGACTAGCGGCCTACGAGCAGTACTTC. This encodes CASSAPGLAAYEQYF.

This clone was recorded a few times. The J gene is TRBJ1-6, the V gene TRBV6-1; 9 nucleotides line up with TRBD1. Germline CDR1 is MNHNS and CDR2 is SASEGT. CDR3 length equals 16 residues. The V segment lost 2 bases and the J segment 6 bases; nucleotides outside the gene matches: 5. As DNA, the CDR3 is TGTGCCAGCAGTGAACCTGGACAGGGGCTTAATTCACCCCTCCACTTT. It codes for CASSEPGQGLNSPLHF.

This clone turned up a few times. The chain combines TRBV5-6 with TRBJ1-2; 10 nucleotides line up with TRBD1. Losses at the gene ends were 4 bases for V and 8 bases for J; bases not matched to a gene: 5. The CDR3 extends over 13 amino acids. The germline V gene encodes CDR1 SGHDT and CDR2 YYEEEE. The CDR3 region has the DNA TGTGCCAGCAGCAAGGACAGGGGGGACGGCTACACCTTC. Its translation: CASSKDRGDGYTF.